This T cell receptor (beta chain) was documented in a study of T cell responses to AZD1222 COVID-19 vaccine. This clone has only a few counts. The V gene's germline CDR1 is MNHEY and CDR2 SVGAGI. Trimming cost V 6 bases and J 11 bases; bases outside gene matches: 8. This CDR3 contains 12 residues. Using immunoSEQ multiplex PCR, the repertoire was profiled, and TCRdb retains in-frame clones only, with some absent. The data contain about 66,000 clones, 65% to 80% of them singletons. The sequencing used peripheral blood, collected 28 days after the second AZD1222 dose. The chain has TRBV6-5 and TRBJ1-1; TRBD1 matches 8 bases. The sequence was collected from an adult who received the AZD1222 COVID-19 vaccine. The CDR3 bases are TGTGCCAGCAGATCTACAGGGGGGTGGGCTTTCTTT. Amino acids: CASRSTGGWAFF.